The clone carrying this T cell receptor (beta chain) was found many times. Its antigen is still unknown. This sample is drawn from a study of CD8 T cells in ankylosing spondylitis. Findings and limits, study-wide: In ankylosing spondylitis blood, a motif of roughly 8 highly homologous TCR beta variants appeared characteristic.

CDR1 is GTSNPN and CDR2 is SVGIG in the germline V gene (reference sequence). The CDR3 is 11 amino acids. Trimming cost V 5 bases and J 8 bases, with 9 bases left between them. MiXCR was run by TCRdb on the 5' RACE reads, yielding one entry per CDR3 protein. The table records around 150,000 distinct CDR3 sequences, about 32% of them present only once. Sequencing was done on a sample of synovial fluid, either unsorted or a sorted T cell fraction (not recorded which). This sequence originates from a male donor with ankylosing spondylitis. The chain recombines TRBV30 with TRBJ1-4; the D is unclear. The CDR3 region has the DNA TGTGCCTGGGGGGTTTTAGAAAAACTGTTTTTT. This encodes CAWGVLEKLFF.